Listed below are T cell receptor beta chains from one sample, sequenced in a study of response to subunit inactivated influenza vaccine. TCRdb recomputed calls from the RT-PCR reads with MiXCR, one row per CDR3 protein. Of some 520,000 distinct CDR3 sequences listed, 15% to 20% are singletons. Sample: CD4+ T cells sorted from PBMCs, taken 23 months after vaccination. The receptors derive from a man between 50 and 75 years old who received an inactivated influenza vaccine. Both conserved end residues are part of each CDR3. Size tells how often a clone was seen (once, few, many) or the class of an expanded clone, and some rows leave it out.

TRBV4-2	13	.	CASSQDLFTPQHF
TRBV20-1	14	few	CSALRRRQNTEAFF
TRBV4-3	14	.	CASSPRGQNTEAFF
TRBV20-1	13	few	CSANPRGPGTQYF
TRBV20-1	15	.	CSARKGRSQAYEQFF
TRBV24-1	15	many	CATSDSGRTNTEAFF
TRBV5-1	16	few	CASSRSGSLTYNEQFF
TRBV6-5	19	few	CASRLFLGQGAPRSYGYTF
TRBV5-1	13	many	CASKVGGQETQYF
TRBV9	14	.	CASSVVGTQGTQYF
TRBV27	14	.	CASRFRTGIQPQHF
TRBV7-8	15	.	CASSLRDMSTDTQYF
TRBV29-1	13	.	CSVARATNEKLFF
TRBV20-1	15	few	CSASRSTSGTNEQFF
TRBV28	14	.	CASSLASGDYEQYF
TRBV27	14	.	CASSLGLNHEKLFF
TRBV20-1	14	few	CSAIYNLRTDTQYF
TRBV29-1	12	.	CSVVRDNYGYTF
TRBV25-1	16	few	CASRGDSPFSYNEQFF
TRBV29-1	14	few	CSADRLVSQETQYF
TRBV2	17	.	CASSGGTGGFNGSEQYF
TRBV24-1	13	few	CATSRHSQETQYF
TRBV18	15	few	CASSPTQAGTYEQYF
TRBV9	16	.	CASSVGRLAGVETQYF
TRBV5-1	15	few	CASSKGGQPNQPQHF
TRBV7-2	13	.	CASRTDGSYGYTF
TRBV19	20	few	CASSMDFGRISALAKNIQYF
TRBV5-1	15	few	CASSPYRGRDTEAFF
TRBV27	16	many	CASSLTGTEKNTEAFF
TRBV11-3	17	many	CASSRRGSSASTDTQYF
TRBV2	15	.	CASSESGQYTGELFF
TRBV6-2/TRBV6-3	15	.	CASSSPGRLSYEQYF
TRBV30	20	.	CAWSERSGRASVMRNNEQFF
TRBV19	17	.	CASSITREPNSNQPQHF
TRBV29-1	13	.	CSVRTGGSYEQYF